Given below is one T cell receptor beta chain in context. This clonotype was observed at least ten times. Its antigen has not been determined. Per-nucleotide qualities are absent, and no much larger clonotype sits a single base away. These data belong to a study of early T cells in non-severe SARS-CoV-2 infection (dated by TCRdb to the early 2020s). Context from the whole study: TCR sequencing used bulk RNA from unsorted whole blood, so alpha and beta chains could not be paired.

Library creation used 5' RACE. The instrument given in TCRdb is NextSeq 500. To correct for sequencing error and PCR bias, the TCR library protocol tagged individual cDNA molecules with unique molecular identifiers. Both TCR alpha and beta chains were sequenced, and tight co-correlation was observed between alpha and beta sequence abundances in each sample. The original methods were these. Decombinator V4 was used to annotate TCR sequences for V gene, J gene and CDR3. Expanded TCRs were defined as changing significantly between any two time points under a Poisson model with p below 0.0001. TCR abundances were normalised to the total number of TCRs sequenced per sample and expressed as counts per million. MAIT TCRs were defined by TRAV1-2 paired with TRAJ12, TRAJ20 or TRAJ33, and iNKT TCRs by TRAV10 paired with TRAJ18. A search of VDJdb, accessed on 1 November 2021, was run for TCRs annotated to CMV, EBV and SARS-CoV-2, with TCRs annotated for multiple antigens excluded. TCRdb ran its own pipeline on the public reads, namely fastp trimming at Q25 and MiXCR clone calling, and kept in-frame beta chains. Each record represents a unique CDR3 protein, reported with the most common genes and DNA among its rows. The authors' filters were not applied to this entry. The table for this sample lists under 35,000 distinct CDR3 sequences; around 5.2% of them were counted only once. Around 3.4% of the sample is taken by the ten largest.

Trimming takes 6 bases off V and 5 bases off J; junction bases not matched to a gene: 9. In the germline V gene, CDR1 corresponds to SGHVS and CDR2 to FNYEAQ. Reading from cysteine to phenylalanine, the CDR3 counts 14 amino acids. CDR3 DNA is the only sequence kept; it has 42 bases, read in frame from the first base. A case-control design nested within a healthcare worker cohort in London, UK, was used, with weekly nasopharyngeal swab PCR tests and blood sampling performed. Between 23 and 31 March 2020, the week of the UK lockdown, healthcare workers were enrolled and then followed up weekly for as long as 16 weeks. Findings and caveats that apply to the study as a whole: Matching against VDJdb was skewed toward anti-spike CD8 responses, likely underestimated virus-specific expansions, and missed private and CD4 specificities.

This receptor was taken from an adult who was a healthcare worker with PCR-confirmed SARS-CoV-2 infection or an uninfected control (not recorded which). Recombination connected TRBV7-6 to TRBJ2-7; 8 junctional bases match TRBD2. The sequencing sample was made of whole blood. The DNA sequence is given as TGTGCCAGCAGTCGGGGGGGAGGCCAGGACGAGCAGTACTTC. It is translated as CASSRGGGQDEQYF.